This T cell receptor beta chain was identified during a study of Graves' ophthalmopathy and Graves' hyperthyroidism. RNA transcripts were the source from which TCR beta CDR3 regions were amplified. HTBI-primed first-round RT-PCR preceded second-round multiplex PCR. A single record per CDR3 protein comes from TCRdb applying MiXCR to the multiplex PCR reads. The sample has around 340,000 distinct CDR3 sequences; about a sixth are singletons. At least ten counts were recorded for this clonotype. The CDR3 runs to 15 residues. The V gene lost 0 bases and the J gene lost 4 bases, with 13 bases spanning the gap. Germline CDR1 reads SGHRS; CDR2 reads YFSETQ.

This TCR derives from an adult man with Graves' ophthalmopathy. The J gene is TRBJ1-1, the V gene TRBV5-1, with D possibly TRBD1 on 5 matching bases. The source material was peripheral blood. This CDR3 reads CASSLDVGGTTEAFF. In nucleotides, the CDR3 is TGCGCCAGCAGCTTGGATGTAGGAGGGACCACTGAAGCTTTCTTT.